A single sample is the source of the 21 T cell receptor beta chains below, sequenced in a study of T cell responses to AZD1222 COVID-19 vaccine. Assay: immunoSEQ multiplex PCR; the TCRdb copy retains only in-frame clones and omits some. The repertoire has around 77,000 clones, roughly 89% of them found once; the top ten carry roughly 2.7%. The sample was peripheral blood, taken on day 0 of AZD1222 vaccination. Every receptor here comes from an adult in good health.

The chain carries TRBV24-1 and TRBJ1-2, with D unclear. V lost 7 bases and J lost 4, with 9 bases in between. Germline CDR1 reads KGHDR; CDR2 reads SFDVKD. This CDR3 spans 12 amino acids. The CDR3 loop is CATSSSGYGYTF. DNA for the CDR3: TGTGCCACCAGCTCCTCGGGCTATGGCTACACCTTC.

This chain joins TRBV12-3 or TRBV12-4 and TRBJ2-1; D gene uncertain. V was pared by 8 bases and J by 0 bases, with 8 bases between. This CDR3 comprises 13 residues. The CDR3 is CASCGSSYNEQFF. For the CDR3, the DNA is TGTGCCAGCTGCGGAAGCTCCTACAATGAGCAGTTCTTC.

The chain employs TRBV6-1 and TRBJ1-2; D is unresolved. Trimming cost V 1 base and J 0 bases, with 6 bases left between them. The CDR3 totals 14 residues. Germline CDR1 MNHNS, CDR2 SASEGT. In DNA form, the CDR3 reads TGTGCCAGCAGTGAAGTCTCGGCTAACTATGGCTACACCTTC. As protein: CASSEVSANYGYTF.

The CDR3 region has the DNA TGTGCCAGCAGTCCCCCGGACGCGTTTGACTATGGCTACACCTTC. Its protein is CASSPPDAFDYGYTF. The chain couples TRBV7-9 to TRBJ1-2, with D unclear. Per the germline V gene, CDR1 is SEHNR and CDR2 is FQNEAQ (reference sequence). The CDR3 covers 15 residues. Trimming shortened V by 6 bases and J by 3 bases, and 17 bases separated the two germline ends. Using reference TRBV7-9 and TRBJ1-2 for the parts outside the CDR3, the full variable domain is DTGVSQNPRHKITKRGQNVTFRCDPISEHNRLYWYRQTLGQGPEFLTYFQNEAQLEKSRLLSDRFSAERPKGSFSTLEIQRTEQGDSAMYLCASSPPDAFDYGYTFGSGTRLTVV.

The chain has TRBV7-5 and TRBJ1-5. TRBV7-5 is noted as a pseudogene. The CDR3 has 14 amino acids. The CDR3 DNA is TGTGTCAGAAGCAATACCAAGAGCAATCAGCCCCAGCATTTT. As protein: CVRSNTKSNQPQHF.

The chain has TRBV9 and TRBJ1-6; 7 nucleotides line up with TRBD1. V lost 4 bases to trimming and J lost 6 bases; unmatched junction nucleotides: 10. The CDR3 totals 16 residues. Germline values: CDR1 SGDLS, CDR2 YYNGEE. The CDR3 reads CASSKTGTARNSPLHF. In DNA form, the CDR3 reads TGTGCCAGCAGCAAAACCGGGACAGCTCGTAATTCACCCCTCCACTTT.

The DNA for the CDR3 is TGTGCCTGGAGTGGACAGGGGAGCGAGCAGTACTTC. It is translated as CAWSGQGSEQYF. This chain connects TRBV30 to TRBJ2-7; 8 bases align to TRBD1. Germline V lookup: CDR1 GTSNPN, CDR2 SVGIG (reference sequence). The CDR3 runs 12 residues. With 1 base clipped from V and 6 bases from J, the junction kept 2 bases outside the gene matches.

This clone is a singleton in its sample. The chain recombines TRBV6-2 or TRBV6-3 with TRBJ2-1, with a possible D match to TRBD2 (5 bases). The CDR3 runs to 14 residues. The germline CDR1 and CDR2 sequences are MNHEY and SVGEGT. V lost 0 bases and J 7 bases, leaving 10 bases between the germline ends. CDR3 in amino acids: CASSYSRDTNEQFF. In nucleotides, the CDR3 is TGTGCCAGCAGTTACTCACGGGATACAAATGAGCAGTTCTTC.

The J gene is TRBJ1-5, the V gene TRBV2, with D maybe TRBD1 (6 bases). This CDR3 has 13 residues. Germline-derived CDR1 and CDR2 are SNHLY and FYNNEI. Trimming took off 7 bases at V and 5 bases at J, with 12 bases between the two ends. The CDR3 sequence: CASMKDSDQPQHF. The CDR3 DNA is TGTGCCAGCATGAAGGACAGTGATCAGCCCCAGCATTTT.

This CDR3 is CASSFPWETNYGYTF. The CDR3 DNA is TGTGCCAGCAGTTTCCCATGGGAAACTAACTATGGCTACACCTTC. V is TRBV28 and J is TRBJ1-2; D not certain. Trimming left V 3 bases short and J 0 bases short, with 11 bases between. Germline V gene lookup returns CDR1 MDHEN and CDR2 SYDVKM. The CDR3 loop spans 15 amino acids.

The chain joins TRBV24-1 to TRBJ2-1, with 10 bases matching TRBD2. The CDR3 extends over 16 amino acids. Germline V gives CDR1 KGHDR, CDR2 SFDVKD. Trimming took 4 bases from V and 7 from J; bases not matched to a gene: 9. The CDR3 here is CATSDSSGGMWNEQFF. The CDR3 region has the DNA TGTGCCACCAGTGACTCTAGCGGGGGTATGTGGAATGAGCAGTTCTTC.

The genes are TRBV6-1 and TRBJ1-2; D unresolved. The germline gives CDR1 MNHNS, CDR2 SASEGT. Trimming removed 1 base from V and 5 bases from J, with 14 bases in between. This CDR3 region has 15 residues. DNA for the CDR3: TGTGCCAGCAGTGAAGATAGTTGGCCGGGATATGGCTACACCTTC. Amino acids: CASSEDSWPGYGYTF.

This chain connects TRBV3-1 (or the pseudogene TRBV3-2) to TRBJ2-7; 7 bases are shared with TRBD2. The junction had 4 bases not matched to a gene; V was cut back by 5 bases and J by 6 bases. CDR3 length equals 12 residues. The V gene's germline CDR1 is LGHDT and CDR2 YNNKEL (reference sequence). Here the CDR3 DNA reads TGTGCCAGCAGCTTACCGGGGGGCGAGCAGTACTTC. Translated, it gives CASSLPGGEQYF.

The rearrangement uses TRBV28 and TRBJ1-2; the D gene is possibly TRBD1 (5 bases). V was clipped by 8 bases and J by 6 bases, with 25 bases between them. This CDR3 has 16 residues. Germline V gene sequence: CDR1 MDHEN, CDR2 SYDVKM. CDR3 protein: CASRKLGTDGMNGYTF. DNA for the CDR3: TGTGCCAGCCGGAAATTAGGGACCGACGGGATGAATGGCTACACCTTC.

The V gene is TRBV29-1, the J gene TRBJ1-6, with D tentatively TRBD1 (5 bases). V dropped 7 bases and J dropped 15 bases, with 25 bases sitting between them. Germline V CDR1 and CDR2: SQVTM, ANQGSEA. The CDR3 has 14 amino acids. CDR3 in amino acids: CSATVPGLGSGLHF. In DNA, the CDR3 is TGCAGCGCAACTGTCCCGGGACTGGGGTCGGGCCTCCACTTT.

V usage is TRBV20-1 and J usage is TRBJ1-2; the D gene is possibly TRBD1 (6 bases). With 3 bases removed from V and 8 bases from J, the gap between germline ends came to 19 bases. The CDR3 covers 14 residues. The germline V gene has CDR1 DFQATT and CDR2 SNEGSKA (reference sequence). The chain's CDR3 is CSASQARGREGYTF. Written as DNA, the CDR3 is TGCAGTGCTAGTCAAGCCAGGGGCAGGGAAGGCTACACCTTC.

This clone is classed as medium-sized. The gene calls are TRBV30 and TRBJ1-1; 9 bases align to TRBD1. This CDR3 is built from 19 residues. The V gene end was trimmed by 3 bases and the J gene end by 1 base; junction bases not matched to a gene: 18. Per germline, CDR1 GTSNPN and CDR2 SVGIG (reference sequence). CDR3 residues: CAWRLGHGQGITENTEAFF. CDR3 bases: TGTGCCTGGAGATTGGGTCACGGACAGGGGATAACGGAGAACACTGAAGCTTTCTTT. The full variable domain, with the rest looked up from reference TRBV30 and TRBJ1-1, is SQTIHQWPATLVQPVGSPLSLECTVEGTSNPNLYWYRQAAGRGLQLLFYSVGIGQISSEVPQNLSASRPQDRQFILSSKKLLLSDSGFYLCAWRLGHGQGITENTEAFFGQGTRLTVV.

The chain recombines TRBV7-9 with TRBJ2-1, with TRBD1 identical over 9 bases. CDR3 size: 15 residues. Looked up from germline, CDR1 is SEHNR and CDR2 is FQNEAQ (reference sequence). The J segment lost 3 bases and the V segment lost 3 bases, leaving 3 bases of the junction unmatched. The CDR3 region is CASSFGTGYYNEQFF. As DNA, the CDR3 is TGTGCCAGCAGCTTCGGGACAGGGTACTACAATGAGCAGTTCTTC. Supplemented by reference TRBV7-9 and TRBJ2-1, the full variable domain reads DTGVSQNPRHKITKRGQNVTFRCDPISEHNRLYWYRQTLGQGPEFLTYFQNEAQLEKSRLLSDRFSAERPKGSFSTLEIQRTEQGDSAMYLCASSFGTGYYNEQFFGPGTRLTVL.

The V call is TRBV19, the J call TRBJ2-7; possibly TRBD2 for D (6 bases). V was trimmed by 4 bases and J by 7 bases, leaving 17 bases between them. Germline values: CDR1 LNHDA, CDR2 SQIVND (reference sequence). CDR3 size: 14 residues. As DNA, the CDR3 is TGTGCCAGTAGTAGGAGGGGCGCTTGGGGAGAGCAGTACTTC. This encodes CASSRRGAWGEQYF.

The J gene is TRBJ1-2, the V gene TRBV15, with D possibly being TRBD1 (5 bases). V dropped 1 base and J dropped 3 bases, with 12 bases sitting between them. CDR1 is LNHNV, CDR2 YYDKDF, per germline (reference sequence). The CDR3 is 15 residues long. CDR3 protein: CATSRGVRTHYGYTF. The CDR3 region has the DNA TGTGCCACCAGCAGAGGGGTTAGGACACACTATGGCTACACCTTC.

The rearrangement joins TRBV5-4 to TRBJ2-7; D may be TRBD2 (7 bases). The CDR3 runs 15 residues. Germline V gene sequence: CDR1 SGHNT, CDR2 YYREEE (reference sequence). V lost 7 bases, J lost 0 bases, and 17 bases lay in between. CDR3 in amino acids: CASSQGGVSSYEQYF. The CDR3, as DNA: TGTGCCAGCTCTCAAGGGGGGGTAAGCTCCTACGAGCAGTACTTC.